What follows is one TCR beta chain and its context. The germline V and J ends were trimmed by 2 bases and 7 bases, with 11 bases remaining between them. Per germline, CDR1 MDHEN and CDR2 SYDVKM. The CDR3 extends over 13 amino acids. Both subsets, CD45RA+ naive and CD45RA-negative memory, were split from the CD4+ cells. Each subset's genomic DNA was split evenly across several immunoSEQ plates. Authors' processing steps: Filtering differed because ImmunoSEQ produced junction-only sequences that carried no quality scores. The table came from immunoSEQ multiplex PCR; TCRdb's copy has only in-frame clones and leaves some out. That table is the source of V, J and clone size, and D and trimming were worked out from the DNA. This sample has 2 million to 2.5 million clones, with approximately 95% found just once. This record comes from a study of shared clonotypes between healthy human individuals.

The chain employs TRBV28 and TRBJ1-2, with no clear D. The sample taken for sequencing was naive CD4+ T cells sorted from blood. Subset described: CD45RA+ positively selected. The sequence was obtained from a man younger than 35 in good health. The CDR3 coding sequence is TGTGCCAGCAGTTTAAATTTGGGTGGTGGCTACACCTTC. This codes for CASSLNLGGGYTF.